This T cell receptor (beta chain) was observed in a study of T-cell reconstitution after alpha-beta-depleted transplantation in children. Study-level points and caveats: Newly made T cells mostly supplied T-cell counts and diversity one year after transplant. There were some patients whose high TCRbeta diversity at day 60 came from surviving recipient T cells and thymic progenitors. In patients about two months after transplant, alpha-beta T cells reportedly arose from several hundred expanded graft clones.

As it was prepared, the TCRbeta library received unique molecular identifiers. Each CDR3 protein gets one entry after TCRdb re-called the PCR reads with MiXCR. The table has 500,000 to 650,000 distinct CDR3 sequences, more than 9.5% seen once. The CDR3 has 15 amino acids. V was pared by 5 bases and J by 2 bases, with 13 bases between. Per germline, CDR1 SGHTA and CDR2 FQGNSA. On this clonotype: Antigen unknown.

The sample here was PBMCs, mostly from graft donor cells, taken 180 days after TCRalphabeta/CD19-depleted stem cell transplant. The receptor comes from a female patient aged 2-10 years who had a stem cell transplant for aplastic anemia, so the T cells may come from the graft donor. The chain employs TRBV7-2 and TRBJ2-1; D tentatively fits TRBD1 or TRBD2 (6 bases each). In DNA, the CDR3 is TGTGCCAGCAGCAACCTAGGGGGGACCTACAATGAGCAGTTCTTC. Protein: CASSNLGGTYNEQFF.